This T cell receptor beta chain emerged from a study of regulatory T cells in long-lasting Graves disease. Researchers made TCR beta libraries by using iRepertoire HTBI primers and running Arm-PCR on CDR3 regions. TCRdb re-analysed the multiplex PCR reads in MiXCR, keeping a single row per CDR3 protein. The sample holds about 320,000 distinct CDR3 sequences; about 20% are singletons and the top ten take more than 35%. The time point was: newly diagnosed GD, antithyroid drugs for less than 3 months. RNA from PBMCs was the source of the TCR library. A remark on this clonotype: A read error is possible here, since a much larger clone lies one base away. As the CDR3 is not closed by the conserved phenylalanine or tryptophan, this likely results from a read error.

The CDR3 is 15 amino acids. Trimming stripped 3 bases from V and 1 base from J, with 12 bases between. CDR1 and CDR2 from the germline V gene are LNHDA and SQIVND (reference sequence). The material sequenced was peripheral blood mononuclear cells (PBMCs), taken at new diagnosis, from a patient treated with antithyroid drugs. J is TRBJ1-1 and V is TRBV19, with a weak D call TRBD1 (5 bases). This TCR was sampled from a female donor with Graves disease. DNA of the CDR3: TGTGCCAGTAGTATTTGGGGCAGGAGGAACACTGAAGCTTTCTCT. Translation: CASSIWGRRNTEAFS.